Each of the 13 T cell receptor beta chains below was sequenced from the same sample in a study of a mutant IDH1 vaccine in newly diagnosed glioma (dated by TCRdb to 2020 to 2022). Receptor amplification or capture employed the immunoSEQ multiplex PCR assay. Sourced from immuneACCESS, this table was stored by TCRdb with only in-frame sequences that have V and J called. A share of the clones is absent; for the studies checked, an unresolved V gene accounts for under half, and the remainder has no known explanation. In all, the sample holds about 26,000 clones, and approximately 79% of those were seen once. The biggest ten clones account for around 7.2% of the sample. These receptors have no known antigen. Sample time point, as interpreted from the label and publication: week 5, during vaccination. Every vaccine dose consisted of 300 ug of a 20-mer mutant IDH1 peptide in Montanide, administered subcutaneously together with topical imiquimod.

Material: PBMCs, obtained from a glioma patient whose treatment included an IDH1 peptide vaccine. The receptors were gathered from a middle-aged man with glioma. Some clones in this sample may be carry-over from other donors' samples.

CDR3 DNA: TGTGCCAGCAGTGAGGGGGCTCACGGCACTGAAGCTTTCTTT. Protein product: CASSEGAHGTEAFF. This chain connects TRBV6-1 to TRBJ1-1; possibly TRBD1 for D (6 bases). From germline, CDR1 is MNHNS and CDR2 SASEGT. The CDR3 has 14 residues. The V gene lost 3 bases and the J gene lost 4 bases, with 12 bases spanning the gap.

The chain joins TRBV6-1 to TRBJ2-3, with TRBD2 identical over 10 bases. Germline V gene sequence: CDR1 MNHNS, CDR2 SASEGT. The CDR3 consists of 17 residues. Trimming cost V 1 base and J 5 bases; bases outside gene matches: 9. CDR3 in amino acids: CASSEVKSGGVGDTQYF. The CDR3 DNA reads TGTGCCAGCAGTGAAGTCAAAAGCGGGGGGGTTGGAGATACGCAGTATTTT.

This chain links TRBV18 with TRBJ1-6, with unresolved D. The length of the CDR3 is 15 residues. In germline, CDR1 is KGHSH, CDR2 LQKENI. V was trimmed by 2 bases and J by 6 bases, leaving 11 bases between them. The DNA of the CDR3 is TGTGCCAGCTCACCAGAGGGTTCCCGTAATTCACCCCTCCACTTT. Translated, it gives CASSPEGSRNSPLHF.

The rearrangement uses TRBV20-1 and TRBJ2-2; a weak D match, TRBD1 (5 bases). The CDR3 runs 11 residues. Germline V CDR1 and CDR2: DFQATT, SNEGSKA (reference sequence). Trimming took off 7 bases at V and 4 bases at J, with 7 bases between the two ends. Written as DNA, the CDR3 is TGCAGTGGACAGTTCACCGGGGAGCTGTTTTTT. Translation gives CSGQFTGELFF.

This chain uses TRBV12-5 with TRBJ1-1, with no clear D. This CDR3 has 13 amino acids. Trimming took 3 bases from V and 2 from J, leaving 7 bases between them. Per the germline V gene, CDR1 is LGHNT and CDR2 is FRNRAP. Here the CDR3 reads CASGFHANTEAFF. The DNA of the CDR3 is TGTGCTAGTGGTTTCCATGCAAACACTGAAGCTTTCTTT.

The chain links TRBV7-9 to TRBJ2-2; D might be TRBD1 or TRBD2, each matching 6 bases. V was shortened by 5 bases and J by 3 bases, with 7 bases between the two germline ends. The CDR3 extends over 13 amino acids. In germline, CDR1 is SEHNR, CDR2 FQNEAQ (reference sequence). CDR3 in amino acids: CASSRGHTGELFF. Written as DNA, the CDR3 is TGTGCCAGCAGCCGGGGGCACACCGGGGAGCTGTTTTTT.

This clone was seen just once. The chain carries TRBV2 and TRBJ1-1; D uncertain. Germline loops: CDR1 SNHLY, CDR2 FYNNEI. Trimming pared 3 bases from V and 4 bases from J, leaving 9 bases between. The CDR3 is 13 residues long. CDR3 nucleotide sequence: TGTGCCAGCAGTGAGGCTTTCAGCACTGAAGCTTTCTTT. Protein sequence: CASSEAFSTEAFF.

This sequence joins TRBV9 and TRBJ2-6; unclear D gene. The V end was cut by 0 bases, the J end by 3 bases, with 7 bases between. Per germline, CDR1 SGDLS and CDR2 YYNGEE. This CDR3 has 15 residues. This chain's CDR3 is CASSVGSRGANVLTF. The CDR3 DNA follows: TGTGCCAGCAGCGTAGGGTCTCGTGGGGCCAACGTCCTGACTTTC.

Written as DNA, the CDR3 is TGTGCCAGTAGTAGGCGGCAGAGCTACGAGCAGTACTTC. It encodes CASSRRQSYEQYF. The chain is built from TRBV19 and TRBJ2-7, with D uncertain. Trimming shortened V by 4 bases and J by 3 bases, and 10 bases separated the two germline ends. The CDR3 totals 13 residues. Looked up from germline, CDR1 is LNHDA and CDR2 is SQIVND (reference sequence).

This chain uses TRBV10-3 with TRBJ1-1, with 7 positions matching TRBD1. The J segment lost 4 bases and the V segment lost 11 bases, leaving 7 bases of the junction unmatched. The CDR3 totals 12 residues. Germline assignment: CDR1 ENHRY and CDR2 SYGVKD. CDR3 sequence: CAGGTAGTEAFF. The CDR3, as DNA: TGTGCCGGGGGGACAGCAGGCACTGAAGCTTTCTTT.

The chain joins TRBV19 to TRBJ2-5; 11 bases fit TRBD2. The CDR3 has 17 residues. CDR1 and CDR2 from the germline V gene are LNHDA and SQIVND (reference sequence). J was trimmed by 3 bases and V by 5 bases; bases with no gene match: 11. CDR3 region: CASSFIGSGGGKETQYF. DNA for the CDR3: TGTGCCAGTAGTTTCATAGGTAGCGGGGGGGGAAAAGAGACCCAGTACTTC.

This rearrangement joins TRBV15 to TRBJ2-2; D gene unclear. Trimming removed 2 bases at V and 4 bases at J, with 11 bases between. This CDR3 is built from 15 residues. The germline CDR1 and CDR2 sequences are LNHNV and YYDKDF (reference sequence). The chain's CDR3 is CATSRSGPGTGELFF. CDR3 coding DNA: TGTGCCACCAGCAGATCAGGACCGGGCACCGGGGAGCTGTTTTTT.

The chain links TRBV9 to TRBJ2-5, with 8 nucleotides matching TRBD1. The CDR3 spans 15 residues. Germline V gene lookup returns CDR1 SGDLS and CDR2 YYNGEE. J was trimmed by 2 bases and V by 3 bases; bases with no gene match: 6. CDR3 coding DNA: TGTGCCAGCAGCGAGGACAGGGAGGTGCAAGAGACCCAGTACTTC. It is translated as CASSEDREVQETQYF. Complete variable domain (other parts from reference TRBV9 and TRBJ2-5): DSGVTQTPKHLITATGQRVTLRCSPRSGDLSVYWYQQSLDQGLQFLIQYYNGEERAKGNILERFSAQQFPDLHSELNLSSLELGDSALYFCASSEDREVQETQYFGPGTRLLVL.